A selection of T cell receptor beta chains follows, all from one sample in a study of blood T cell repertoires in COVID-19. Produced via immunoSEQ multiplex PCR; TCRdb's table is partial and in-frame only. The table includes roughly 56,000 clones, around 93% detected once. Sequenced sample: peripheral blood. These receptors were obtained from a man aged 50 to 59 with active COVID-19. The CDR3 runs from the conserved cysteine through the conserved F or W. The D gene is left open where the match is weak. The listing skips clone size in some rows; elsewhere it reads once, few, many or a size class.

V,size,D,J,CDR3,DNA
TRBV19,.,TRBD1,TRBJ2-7,CASSIPGQGADEQYF,TGTGCCAGTAGTATTCCGGGACAGGGGGCAGACGAGCAGTACTTC
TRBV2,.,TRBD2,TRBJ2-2,CAERTSGSTGELFF,TGTGCCGAAAGGACTAGCGGGAGTACGGGGGAGCTGTTTTTT
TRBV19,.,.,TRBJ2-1,CASSLKTYNEQFF,TGTGCCAGTAGTCTTAAAACCTACAATGAGCAGTTCTTC
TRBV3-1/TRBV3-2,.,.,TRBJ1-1,CASSPAGGTEAFF,TGTGCCAGCAGCCCCGCCGGAGGGACTGAAGCTTTCTTT
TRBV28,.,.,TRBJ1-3,CASSTVGGTIYF,TGTGCCAGCAGTACCGTGGGGGGCACCATATATTTT
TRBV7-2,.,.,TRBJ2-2,CASSLVVAVITGELFF,TGTGCCAGCAGCTTAGTCGTAGCGGTCATCACCGGGGAGCTGTTTTTT
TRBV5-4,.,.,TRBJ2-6,CASRSDSGANVLTF,TGTGCCAGCAGGTCAGACTCTGGGGCCAACGTCCTGACTTTC
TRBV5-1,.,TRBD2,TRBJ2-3,CASSSGGGTDTQYF,TGCGCCAGCAGCTCCGGGGGGGGCACAGATACGCAGTATTTT
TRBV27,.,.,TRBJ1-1,CASSSNTEAFF,TGTGCCAGTTCTTCGAACACTGAAGCTTTCTTT
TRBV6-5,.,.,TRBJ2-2,CASNRQGGELFF,TGTGCCAGCAACCGTCAGGGGGGGGAGCTGTTTTTT
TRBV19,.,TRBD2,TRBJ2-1,CASSPGTRAYNEQFF,TGTGCCAGTAGTCCCGGGACTAGAGCATACAATGAGCAGTTCTTC
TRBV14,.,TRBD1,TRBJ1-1,CASSQAPGQSEAFF,TGTGCCAGCAGCCAAGCACCGGGACAGAGTGAAGCTTTCTTT
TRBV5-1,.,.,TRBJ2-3,CASSLGAGSRTDTQYF,TGCGCCAGCAGCTTGGGGGCGGGTTCGCGCACAGATACGCAGTATTTT
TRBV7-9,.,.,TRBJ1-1,CASRIGSTEAFF,TGTGCCAGCAGGATCGGGAGCACTGAAGCTTTCTTT
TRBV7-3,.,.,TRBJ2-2,CASSSRQSGELFF,TGTGCCAGCAGCTCCAGACAGTCCGGGGAGCTGTTTTTT
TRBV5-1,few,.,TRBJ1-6,CASSLTGSGMGSPLHF,TGCGCCAGCAGCTTAACAGGGTCGGGAATGGGATCACCCCTCCACTTT
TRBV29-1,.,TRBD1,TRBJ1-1,CSVRGQGVEAFF,TGCAGCGTGAGGGGACAGGGGGTTGAAGCTTTCTTT
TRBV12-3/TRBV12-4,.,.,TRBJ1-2,CASSGQPGGGYTF,TGTGCCAGCAGCGGACAGCCCGGCGGGGGCTACACCTTC
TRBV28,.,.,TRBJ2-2,CASQGVRDWEELFF,TGTGCCAGCCAAGGGGTGAGGGACTGGGAGGAGCTGTTTTTT
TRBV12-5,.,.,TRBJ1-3,CASGLVRSSGNTIYF,TGTGCTAGTGGTTTGGTACGCAGCTCTGGAAACACCATATATTTT
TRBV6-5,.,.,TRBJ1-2,CASSSGQANYGYTF,TGTGCCAGCAGTTCTGGACAAGCTAACTATGGCTACACCTTC
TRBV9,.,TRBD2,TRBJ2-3,CASSVGVSGAGTDTQYF,TGTGCCAGCAGCGTAGGAGTTAGCGGGGCGGGAACAGATACGCAGTATTTT
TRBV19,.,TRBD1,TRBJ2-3,CASSMGTGVFGTDTQYF,TGTGCCAGTAGTATGGGGACAGGGGTATTTGGCACAGATACGCAGTATTTT
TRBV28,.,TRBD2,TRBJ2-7,CAIWLAGPYEQYF,TGTGCCATATGGCTAGCGGGGCCATACGAGCAGTACTTC
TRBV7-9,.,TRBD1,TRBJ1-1,CASRAGTGLNTEAFF,TGTGCCAGCAGAGCCGGGACAGGGCTGAACACTGAAGCTTTCTTT
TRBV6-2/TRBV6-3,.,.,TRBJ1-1,CASSYGRNTEAFF,TGTGCCAGCAGTTACGGCAGAAACACTGAAGCTTTCTTT